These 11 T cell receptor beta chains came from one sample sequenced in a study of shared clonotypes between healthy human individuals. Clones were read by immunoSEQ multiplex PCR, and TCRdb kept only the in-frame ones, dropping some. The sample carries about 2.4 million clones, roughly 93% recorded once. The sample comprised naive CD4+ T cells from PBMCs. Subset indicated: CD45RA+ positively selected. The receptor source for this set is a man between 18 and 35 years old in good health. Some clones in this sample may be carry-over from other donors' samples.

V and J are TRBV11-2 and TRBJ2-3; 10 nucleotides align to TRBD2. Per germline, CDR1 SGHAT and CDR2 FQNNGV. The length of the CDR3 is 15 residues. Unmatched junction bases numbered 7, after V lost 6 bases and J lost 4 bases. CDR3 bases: TGTGCCAGCAGGCCAAGCGGGAGGGCCTCAGATACGCAGTATTTT. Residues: CASRPSGRASDTQYF. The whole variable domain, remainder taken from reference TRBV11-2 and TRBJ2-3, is EAGVAQSPRYKIIEKRQSVAFWCNPISGHATLYWYQQILGQGPKLLIQFQNNGVVDDSQLPKDRFSAERLKGVDSTLKIQPAKLEDSAVYLCASRPSGRASDTQYFGPGTRLTVL.

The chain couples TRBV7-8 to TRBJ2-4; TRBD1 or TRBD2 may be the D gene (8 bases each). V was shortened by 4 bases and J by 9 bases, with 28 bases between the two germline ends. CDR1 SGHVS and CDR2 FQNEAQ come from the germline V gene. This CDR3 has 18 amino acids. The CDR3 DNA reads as TGTGCCAGCAGCTCCCGTAGGACAGGGAGCGGGGGACTTACCATTCAGTACTTC. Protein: CASSSRRTGSGGLTIQYF.

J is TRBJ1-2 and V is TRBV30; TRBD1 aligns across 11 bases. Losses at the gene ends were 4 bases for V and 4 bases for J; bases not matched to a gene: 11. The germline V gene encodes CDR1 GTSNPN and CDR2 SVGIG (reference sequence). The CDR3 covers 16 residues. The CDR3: CAWTNSRTGGGYGYTF. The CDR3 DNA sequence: TGTGCCTGGACCAATAGCCGGACAGGGGGCGGCTATGGCTACACCTTC. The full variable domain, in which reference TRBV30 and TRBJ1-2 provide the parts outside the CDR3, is SQTIHQWPATLVQPVGSPLSLECTVEGTSNPNLYWYRQAAGRGLQLLFYSVGIGQISSEVPQNLSASRPQDRQFILSSKKLLLSDSGFYLCAWTNSRTGGGYGYTFGSGTRLTVV.

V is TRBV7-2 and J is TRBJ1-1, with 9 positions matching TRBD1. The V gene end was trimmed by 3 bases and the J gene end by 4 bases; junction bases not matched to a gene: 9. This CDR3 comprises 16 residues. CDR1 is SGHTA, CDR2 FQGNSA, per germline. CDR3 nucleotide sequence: TGTGCCAGCAGCTTTCAGACAGGGGGTGGGGGCACTGAAGCTTTCTTT. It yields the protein CASSFQTGGGGTEAFF.

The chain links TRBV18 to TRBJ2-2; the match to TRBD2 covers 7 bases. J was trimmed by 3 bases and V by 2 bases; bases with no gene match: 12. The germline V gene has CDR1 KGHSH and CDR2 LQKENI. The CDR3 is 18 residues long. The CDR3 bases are TGTGCCAGCTCACCAGAGTATCGCGGTGGGGGGGACACCGGGGAGCTGTTTTTT. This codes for CASSPEYRGGGDTGELFF.

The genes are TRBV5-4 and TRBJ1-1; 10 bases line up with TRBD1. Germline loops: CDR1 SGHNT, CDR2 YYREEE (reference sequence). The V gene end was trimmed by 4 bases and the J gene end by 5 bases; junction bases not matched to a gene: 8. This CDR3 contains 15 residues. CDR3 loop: CASSAGTGAGTEAFF. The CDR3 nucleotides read TGTGCCAGCAGCGCGGGGACAGGGGCGGGAACTGAAGCTTTCTTT.

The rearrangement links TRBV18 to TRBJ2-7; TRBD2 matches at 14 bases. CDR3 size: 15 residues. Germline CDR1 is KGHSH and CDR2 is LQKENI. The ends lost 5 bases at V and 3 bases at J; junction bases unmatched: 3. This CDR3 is CASSVTSGRDYEQYF. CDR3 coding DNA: TGTGCCAGCTCAGTGACTAGCGGGAGGGACTACGAGCAGTACTTC.

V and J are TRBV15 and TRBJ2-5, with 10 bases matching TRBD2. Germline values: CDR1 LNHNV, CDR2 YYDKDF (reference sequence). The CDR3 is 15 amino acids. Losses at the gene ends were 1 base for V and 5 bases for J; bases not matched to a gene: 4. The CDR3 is CATSRGAGGPETQYF. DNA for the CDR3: TGTGCCACCAGCAGAGGAGCGGGAGGGCCTGAGACCCAGTACTTC.

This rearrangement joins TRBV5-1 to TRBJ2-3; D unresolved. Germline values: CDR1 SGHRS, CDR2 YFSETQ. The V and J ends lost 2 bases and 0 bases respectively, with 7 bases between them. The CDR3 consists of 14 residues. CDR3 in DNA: TGCGCCAGCAGCTTTAGCCGTAGCACAGATACGCAGTATTTT. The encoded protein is CASSFSRSTDTQYF.

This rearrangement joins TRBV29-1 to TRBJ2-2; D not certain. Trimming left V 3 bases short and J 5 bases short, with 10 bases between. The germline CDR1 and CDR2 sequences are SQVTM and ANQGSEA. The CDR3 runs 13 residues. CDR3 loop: CSVDGQTTGELFF. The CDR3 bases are TGCAGCGTTGACGGCCAGACAACCGGGGAGCTGTTTTTT.

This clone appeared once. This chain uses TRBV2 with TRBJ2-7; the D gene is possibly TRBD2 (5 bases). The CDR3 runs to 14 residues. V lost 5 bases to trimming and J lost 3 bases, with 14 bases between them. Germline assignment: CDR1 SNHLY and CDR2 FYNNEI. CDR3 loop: CASSYVSAGYEQYF. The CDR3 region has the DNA TGTGCCAGCAGTTACGTTAGCGCCGGCTACGAGCAGTACTTC.